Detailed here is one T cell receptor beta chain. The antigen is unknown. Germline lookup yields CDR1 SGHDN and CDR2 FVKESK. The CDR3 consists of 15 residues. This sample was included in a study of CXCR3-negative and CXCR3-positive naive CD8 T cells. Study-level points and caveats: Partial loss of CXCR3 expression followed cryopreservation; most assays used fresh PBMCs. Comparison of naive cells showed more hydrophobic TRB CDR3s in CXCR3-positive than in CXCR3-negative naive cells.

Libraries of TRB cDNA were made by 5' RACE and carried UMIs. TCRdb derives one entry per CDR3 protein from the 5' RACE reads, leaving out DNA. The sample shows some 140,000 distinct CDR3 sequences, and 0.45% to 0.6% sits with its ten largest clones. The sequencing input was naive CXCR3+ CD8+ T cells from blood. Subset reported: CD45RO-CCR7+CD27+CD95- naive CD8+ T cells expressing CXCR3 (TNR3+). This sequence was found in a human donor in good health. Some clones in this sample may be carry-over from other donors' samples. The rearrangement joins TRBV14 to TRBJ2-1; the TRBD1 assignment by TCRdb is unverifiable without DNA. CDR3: CASSVLTGAHNEQFF.